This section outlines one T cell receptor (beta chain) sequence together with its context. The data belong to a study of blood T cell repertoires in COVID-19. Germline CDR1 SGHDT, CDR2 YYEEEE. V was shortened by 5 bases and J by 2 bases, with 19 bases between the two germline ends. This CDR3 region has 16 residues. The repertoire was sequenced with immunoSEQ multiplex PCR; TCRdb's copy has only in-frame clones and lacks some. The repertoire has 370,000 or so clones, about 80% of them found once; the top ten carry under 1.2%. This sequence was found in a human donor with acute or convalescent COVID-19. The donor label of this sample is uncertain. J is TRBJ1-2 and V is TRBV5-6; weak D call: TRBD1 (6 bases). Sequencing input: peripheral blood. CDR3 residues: CASSLFVGTTNYGYTF. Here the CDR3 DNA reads TGTGCCAGCAGTCTTTTCGTCGGGACAACGAACTATGGCTACACCTTC.